The rows below give T cell receptor beta chains drawn from one sample of a study of T cells in Graves' hyperthyroidism and ophthalmopathy. TCRdb called the multiplex PCR reads again in MiXCR, with one record for every CDR3 protein. The data show 300,000 to 400,000 distinct CDR3 sequences, under 25% seen once. Specimen: blood. The receptors were gathered from a woman between 50 and 59 years old with Graves' hyperthyroidism. Both conserved end residues are part of each CDR3. The order of the fields is J gene, V gene, CDR3 protein.

j_call: TRBJ1-6; v_call: TRBV5-1; cdr3_aa: CASSLATRDDSPLHF
j_call: TRBJ2-3; v_call: TRBV12-5; cdr3_aa: CASGLGLAGNTDTQYF
j_call: TRBJ1-1; v_call: TRBV19; cdr3_aa: CASRLQGLGAFF
j_call: TRBJ1-3; v_call: TRBV12-3/TRBV12-4; cdr3_aa: CASSAGSSGNTIYF
j_call: TRBJ2-3; v_call: TRBV6-1; cdr3_aa: CAISLVPGTDTQYF
j_call: TRBJ2-1; v_call: TRBV7-3; cdr3_aa: CASSLSADSYNEQFF
j_call: TRBJ2-3; v_call: TRBV7-6; cdr3_aa: CASSTPLDTQYF
j_call: TRBJ2-7; v_call: TRBV20-1; cdr3_aa: CSAWDSFTYEQYF
j_call: TRBJ2-3; v_call: TRBV28; cdr3_aa: CASRPGTVPDTQYF
j_call: TRBJ1-2; v_call: TRBV28; cdr3_aa: CASSPFVSGYTF
j_call: TRBJ2-1; v_call: TRBV7-3; cdr3_aa: CASSLYPRNRGRNEQFF
j_call: TRBJ2-3; v_call: TRBV14; cdr3_aa: CASSQKTFLAGVADTQYF
j_call: TRBJ2-2; v_call: TRBV2; cdr3_aa: CASSLSGRATGELFF
j_call: TRBJ2-1; v_call: TRBV10-2; cdr3_aa: CASGSGGPPQYNEQFF
j_call: TRBJ2-3; v_call: TRBV3-1; cdr3_aa: CASSLRQGRADTQYF
j_call: TRBJ1-1; v_call: TRBV10-3; cdr3_aa: CAISAETGSTEAFF
j_call: TRBJ2-1; v_call: TRBV18; cdr3_aa: CASSSSSSSGSRDEQFF
j_call: TRBJ2-7; v_call: TRBV28; cdr3_aa: CASRLRPPGSSYEQYF
j_call: TRBJ2-5; v_call: TRBV6-1; cdr3_aa: CASSEPETQYF
j_call: TRBJ2-1; v_call: TRBV20-1; cdr3_aa: CSGHSGGAAYSYNEQFF
j_call: TRBJ1-5; v_call: TRBV4-2; cdr3_aa: CASSQDARVGSNQPQHF
j_call: TRBJ1-1; v_call: TRBV11-1; cdr3_aa: CASSMDRDRGLMNTEAFF
j_call: TRBJ2-2; v_call: TRBV10-3; cdr3_aa: CAISAAGTSDTGELFF
j_call: TRBJ2-7; v_call: TRBV28; cdr3_aa: CASSTRTGGVNEQYF
j_call: TRBJ2-7; v_call: TRBV20-1; cdr3_aa: CSATQSLYEQYF
j_call: TRBJ1-6; v_call: TRBV18; cdr3_aa: CASSLGQGFSPLHF
j_call: TRBJ2-7; v_call: TRBV28; cdr3_aa: CASSSGGGRAREQYF